A single sample gave rise to the 25 T cell receptor beta chains below, sequenced in a study of blood T cell repertoires in COVID-19. Using immunoSEQ multiplex PCR, the repertoire was profiled, and TCRdb retains in-frame clones only, with some absent. The data show around 240,000 clones, approximately 90% seen once. Sequencing used PBMCs or T cells enriched from blood (not recorded which). Source of these receptors: a man between 45 and 60 years old who had been exposed to COVID-19.

The chain is built from TRBV11-2 and TRBJ2-5; D possibly corresponds to TRBD1 (6 bases). V was pared by 5 bases and J by 2 bases, with 9 bases between. The CDR3 is 13 amino acids. Germline CDR1 and CDR2: SGHAT and FQNNGV. The CDR3 spells CASSPDSQETQYF. The CDR3 DNA sequence: TGTGCCAGCAGCCCGGACAGTCAAGAGACCCAGTACTTC.

J is TRBJ1-2 and V is TRBV5-5; TRBD1 agrees at 11 bases. The junction had 14 bases not matched to a gene; V was cut back by 4 bases and J by 0 bases. The CDR3 runs to 19 residues. From germline, CDR1 is SGHKS and CDR2 YYEKEE (reference sequence). DNA for the CDR3: TGTGCCAGCAGCCCATCAGGCTGGCCGGGACAGGGGGCTAACTATGGCTACACCTTC. This codes for CASSPSGWPGQGANYGYTF.

This clone is a singleton in its sample. V and J are TRBV28 and TRBJ2-2; D possibly corresponds to TRBD2 (6 bases). The CDR3 extends over 15 amino acids. Trimming left V 3 bases short and J 0 bases short, with 8 bases between. Germline CDR1 reads MDHEN; CDR2 reads SYDVKM. This CDR3 reads CASSLPGANTGELFF. The CDR3 DNA is TGTGCCAGCAGTTTGCCGGGAGCGAACACCGGGGAGCTGTTTTTT.

The chain recombines TRBV7-9 with TRBJ1-5; D remains unclear. Germline CDR1 SEHNR, CDR2 FQNEAQ (reference sequence). V was pared by 5 bases and J by 0 bases, with 14 bases between. The CDR3 has 16 residues. In DNA, the CDR3 is TGTGCCAGCAGCCCAGGCGATCCAGATAGCAATCAGCCCCAGCATTTT. Its translation is CASSPGDPDSNQPQHF.

V and J are TRBV3-1 (or the pseudogene TRBV3-2) and TRBJ1-2; D is uncertain. Germline V gene data show CDR1 as LGHDT and CDR2 as YNNKEL (reference sequence). The CDR3 runs 13 residues. Trimming removed 2 bases at V and 8 bases at J, with 12 bases between. The CDR3, as DNA: TGTGCCAGCAGCCAATGGCAGGAGGGAGGCTACACCTTC. Its translation: CASSQWQEGGYTF.

The rearrangement uses TRBV28 and TRBJ2-7; D not resolved. Germline V gene data show CDR1 as MDHEN and CDR2 as SYDVKM. The germline V and J ends were trimmed by 4 bases and 2 bases, with 6 bases remaining between them. This CDR3 comprises 12 residues. In DNA, the CDR3 is TGTGCCAGCAGTTCCACAACCTACGAGCAGTACTTC. The encoded protein is CASSSTTYEQYF.

The chain links TRBV30 to TRBJ2-1, with 7 bases matching TRBD2. Germline V gene sequence: CDR1 GTSNPN, CDR2 SVGIG (reference sequence). The V segment lost 8 bases and the J segment 6 bases; nucleotides outside the gene matches: 10. This CDR3 has 13 amino acids. The CDR3 DNA is TGTGCCGGGGGGGGACTACTTTCCAATGAGCAGTTCTTC. Translated: CAGGGLLSNEQFF.

The gene calls are TRBV19 and TRBJ1-2; D is uncertain. From germline, CDR1 is LNHDA and CDR2 SQIVND (reference sequence). This CDR3 has 11 residues. V lost 1 base, J lost 8 bases, and 5 bases lay in between. The CDR3 DNA follows: TGTGCCAGTAGTATAGCTCGGGGCTACACCTTC. It codes for CASSIARGYTF.

The rearrangement uses TRBV4-1 and TRBJ1-6; D unresolved. The CDR3 runs 12 residues. Per germline, CDR1 MGHRA and CDR2 YSYEKL. V lost 0 bases and J lost 9, with 3 bases in between. CDR3 in DNA: TGCGCCAGCAGCCAAGAACTTTCACCCCTCCACTTT. Its protein product is CASSQELSPLHF.

This chain connects TRBV5-1 to TRBJ1-3, with D unclear. Germline V gene data show CDR1 as SGHRS and CDR2 as YFSETQ. The CDR3 contains 16 residues. V gave up 2 bases and J gave up 0 bases, with 12 bases separating them. The CDR3 protein is CASSFGAVSSGNTIYF. Written as DNA, the CDR3 is TGCGCCAGCAGCTTCGGTGCTGTTAGCTCTGGAAACACCATATATTTT. The full variable domain, completed using reference TRBV5-1 and TRBJ1-3, is KAGVTQTPRYLIKTRGQQVTLSCSPISGHRSVSWYQQTPGQGLQFLFEYFSETQRNKGNFPGRFSGRQFSNSRSEMNVSTLELGDSALYLCASSFGAVSSGNTIYFGEGSWLTVV.

V is TRBV19 and J is TRBJ1-5, with TRBD1 matching over 9 bases. Germline assignment: CDR1 LNHDA and CDR2 SQIVND (reference sequence). The CDR3 runs 14 residues. V was pared by 6 bases and J by 0 bases, with 0 bases of the junction left unmatched. The CDR3 reads CASRGQGSNQPQHF. As DNA, the CDR3 is TGTGCCAGTAGGGGACAGGGTAGCAATCAGCCCCAGCATTTT.

This sequence joins TRBV7-9 and TRBJ2-7; a weak D match, TRBD2 (7 bases). V was clipped by 3 bases and J by 1 base, with 16 bases between them. This CDR3 has 16 amino acids. Germline V gene lookup returns CDR1 SEHNR and CDR2 FQNEAQ (reference sequence). CDR3 sequence: CASSFGGRGPSYEQYF. CDR3 sequence (DNA): TGTGCCAGCAGCTTCGGGGGGCGGGGGCCTTCCTACGAGCAGTACTTC.

This clone occurred a few times. V usage is TRBV5-6 and J usage is TRBJ1-2; no firm D call. Deletions cut 2 bases from V and 7 bases from J, with 21 bases between. The germline V gene encodes CDR1 SGHDT and CDR2 YYEEEE. There are 16 residues in the CDR3. CDR3 amino acids: CASSFVSAGPLGGYTF. CDR3 sequence (DNA): TGTGCCAGCAGCTTCGTATCGGCAGGTCCCTTGGGTGGCTACACCTTC. The variable domain in full, completed from reference TRBV5-6 and TRBJ1-2, reads DAGVTQSPTHLIKTRGQQVTLRCSPKSGHDTVSWYQQALGQGPQFIFQYYEEEERQRGNFPDRFSGHQFPNYSSELNVNALLLGDSALYLCASSFVSAGPLGGYTFGSGTRLTVV.

V usage is TRBV7-9 and J usage is TRBJ1-5; D might be TRBD1 (5 bases). The CDR3 has 13 residues. Trimming left V 3 bases short and J 9 bases short, with 12 bases between. Germline CDR1 and CDR2: SEHNR and FQNEAQ (reference sequence). CDR3 coding DNA: TGTGCCAGCAGCTTGCAGGGAACGGCGCCCCAGCATTTT. It encodes CASSLQGTAPQHF.

This chain connects TRBV24-1 to TRBJ1-5; a possible D gene is TRBD1 (5 bases). Germline values: CDR1 KGHDR, CDR2 SFDVKD. The length of the CDR3 is 14 residues. Trimming cost V 2 bases and J 6 bases, with 10 bases left between them. The CDR3 protein is CATSDSGMVQPQHF. CDR3 nucleotide sequence: TGTGCCACCAGTGATTCAGGGATGGTTCAGCCCCAGCATTTT.

This clone was seen more than once but under ten times. This chain connects TRBV5-8 to TRBJ1-2, with 11 nucleotides matching TRBD1. There are 15 residues in the CDR3. Germline CDR1 is SGHTS and CDR2 is YDEGEE. Trimming took 4 bases from V and 8 from J; bases not matched to a gene: 10. This CDR3 reads CASSRRTGGLGGYTF. The CDR3 bases are TGTGCCAGCAGCCGTAGGACAGGGGGCTTGGGCGGCTACACCTTC. Based on the CDR3 plus reference TRBV5-8 and TRBJ1-2, the full variable domain is EAGVTQSPTHLIKTRGQQATLRCSPISGHTSVYWYQQALGLGLQFLLWYDEGEERNRGNFPPRFSGRQFPNYSSELNVNALELEDSALYLCASSRRTGGLGGYTFGSGTRLTVV.

The chain is built from TRBV7-3 and TRBJ2-2, with a tentative D call TRBD2 (5 bases). Per the germline V gene, CDR1 is SGHTA and CDR2 is FQGTGA. The CDR3 extends over 13 amino acids. Trimming took off 6 bases at V and 6 bases at J, with 11 bases between the two ends. The CDR3 nucleotides read TGTGCCAGCAGTCCCCGCGGGTCCGGGGAGCTGTTTTTT. Protein sequence: CASSPRGSGELFF. Using reference TRBV7-3 and TRBJ2-2 for the parts outside the CDR3, the full variable domain is GAGVSQTPSNKVTEKGKYVELRCDPISGHTALYWYRQSLGQGPEFLIYFQGTGAADDSGLPNDRFFAVRPEGSVSTLKIQRTERGDSAVYLCASSPRGSGELFFGEGSRLTVL.

The V and J genes are TRBV7-2 and TRBJ2-1; 9 positions match TRBD2. The germline CDR1 and CDR2 sequences are SGHTA and FQGNSA. The CDR3 sequence is 14 residues long. With V trimmed by 5 bases and J by 9 bases, 8 bases remained unmatched. The CDR3 DNA sequence: TGTGCCAGCAGCCTCAGTATAGCGGGAGTTGAGCAGTTCTTC. It encodes CASSLSIAGVEQFF. The full variable domain, with the rest looked up from reference TRBV7-2 and TRBJ2-1, is GAGVSQSPSNKVTEKGKDVELRCDPISGHTALYWYRQSLGQGLEFLIYFQGNSAPDKSGLPSDRFSAERTGGSVSTLTIQRTQQEDSAVYLCASSLSIAGVEQFFGPGTRLTVL.

This clone was observed a single time. The J gene is TRBJ1-2, the V gene TRBV28; D remains ambiguous. This CDR3 is built from 14 residues. Germline CDR1 reads MDHEN; CDR2 reads SYDVKM. Trimming took 4 bases from V and 0 from J, leaving 9 bases between them. The CDR3 loop is CASSSVTPNYGYTF. In nucleotides, the CDR3 is TGTGCCAGCAGTTCCGTTACACCTAACTATGGCTACACCTTC.

This clone was counted once. The chain has TRBV5-4 and TRBJ2-5; 11 bases are shared with TRBD2. With V trimmed by 3 bases and J by 2 bases, 3 bases remained unmatched. The germline gives CDR1 SGHNT, CDR2 YYREEE (reference sequence). The CDR3 is made up of 15 amino acids. CDR3 DNA: TGTGCCAGCAGCTCGTTAGCGGGGGGGCAAGAGACCCAGTACTTC. As protein: CASSSLAGGQETQYF.

This clone was observed once. The genes are TRBV19 and TRBJ2-1; no reliable D call. The V end was cut by 6 bases, the J end by 0 bases, with 6 bases between. Germline loops: CDR1 LNHDA, CDR2 SQIVND (reference sequence). This CDR3 contains 13 residues. The CDR3 DNA reads as TGTGCCAGTAGGCCCAGCTCCTACAATGAGCAGTTCTTC. Its translation: CASRPSSYNEQFF. The variable domain in full, completed from reference TRBV19 and TRBJ2-1, reads DGGITQSPKYLFRKEGQNVTLSCEQNLNHDAMYWYRQDPGQGLRLIYYSQIVNDFQKGDIAEGYSVSREKKESFPLTVTSAQKNPTAFYLCASRPSSYNEQFFGPGTRLTVL.

The rearrangement links TRBV10-1 to TRBJ2-1; tentatively, D is TRBD1 (5 bases). The germline V gene has CDR1 WNHNN and CDR2 SYGVQD (reference sequence). Trimming stripped 6 bases from V and 5 bases from J, with 17 bases between. This CDR3 is built from 15 residues. CDR3 amino acids: CASRASVSDNNEQFF. As DNA, the CDR3 is TGCGCCAGCAGGGCCTCCGTGTCGGACAACAATGAGCAGTTCTTC.

This chain joins TRBV4-1 and TRBJ2-1; the match to TRBD1 covers 9 bases. Germline trimming cut 7 bases from V and 8 bases from J; bases unmatched to any gene: 9. Germline CDR1 is MGHRA and CDR2 is YSYEKL. The length of the CDR3 is 14 residues. The CDR3 region is CASNRQGGIYEQFF. The CDR3 DNA is TGCGCCAGCAACCGACAGGGGGGGATCTATGAGCAGTTCTTC.

Details on this clone: The sample carries other DNA sequences with the same CDR3. The V call is TRBV5-1, the J call TRBJ1-1; perhaps TRBD1 as D (6 bases). The CDR3 extends over 14 amino acids. Trimming shortened V by 3 bases and J by 2 bases, and 11 bases separated the two germline ends. The germline gives CDR1 SGHRS, CDR2 YFSETQ. CDR3 in amino acids: CASSSQGGNTEAFF. The CDR3 region has the DNA TGCGCCAGCAGCTCCCAAGGGGGAAACACTGAAGCTTTCTTT.

This chain links TRBV5-1 with TRBJ2-2, with 7 bases that match TRBD1. The CDR3 sequence is 16 residues long. J lost 4 bases, V lost 0 bases, and 6 bases had no gene match. CDR1 and CDR2 (germline): SGHRS, YFSETQ. CDR3 protein: CASSLVGTAITGELFF. The CDR3 DNA reads as TGCGCCAGCAGCTTGGTGGGGACAGCCATCACCGGGGAGCTGTTTTTT.